These T cell receptor beta chains were read from a single sample in a study of blood T cells in healthy people across ages. TCRdb itself ran the 5' RACE reads through MiXCR, one entry per CDR3 protein. The repertoire has hundreds of thousands of distinct CDR3 sequences, about 51% of them found once; the top ten carry around an eighth. Sequenced input: blood. These receptors all stem from a woman over 75 in good health. The CDR3 runs from the conserved cysteine through the conserved F or W. A D gene is named only where the DNA matches it firmly. Clone size is not always given. Where it is, it says once, few, many or a class for expanded clones.

D gene: TRBD1; J gene: TRBJ2-7; V gene: TRBV20-1; clone size: .; CDR3 length: 15; CDR3 DNA: TGCAGTGCTGGCTTAGGGACAGGGGCAACCTACGAGCAGTACTTC; CDR3 protein: CSAGLGTGATYEQYF
D gene: .; J gene: TRBJ1-2; V gene: TRBV7-2; clone size: once; CDR3 length: 13; CDR3 DNA: TGTGCCAGCAGCTCAAACTCCGGGAACGGCTACACCTTC; CDR3 protein: CASSSNSGNGYTF
D gene: .; J gene: TRBJ1-1; V gene: TRBV7-9; clone size: .; CDR3 length: 14; CDR3 DNA: TGTGCCAGCAGCTCCTCTAGCGGGCGGACTGAAGCTTTCTTT; CDR3 protein: CASSSSSGRTEAFF
D gene: .; J gene: TRBJ2-1; V gene: TRBV5-6; clone size: many; CDR3 length: 12; CDR3 DNA: TGTGCCAGCTTTAGGGAACCCTATGAGCAGTTCTTC; CDR3 protein: CASFREPYEQFF
D gene: .; J gene: TRBJ1-4; V gene: TRBV7-2; clone size: .; CDR3 length: 16; CDR3 DNA: TGTGCCAGCAGCTTAGCAGCGGGCAAGGGTAATGAAAAACTGTTTTTT; CDR3 protein: CASSLAAGKGNEKLFF
D gene: TRBD1; J gene: TRBJ2-5; V gene: TRBV24-1; clone size: .; CDR3 length: 12; CDR3 DNA: TGTGCCACCAGGGGACAGGGGGAGACCCAGTACTTC; CDR3 protein: CATRGQGETQYF
D gene: TRBD2; J gene: TRBJ2-7; V gene: TRBV28; clone size: many; CDR3 length: 14; CDR3 DNA: TGTGCCAGCGGGCAGCTAGCGGGTTCCTACGAGCAGTACTTC; CDR3 protein: CASGQLAGSYEQYF
D gene: .; J gene: TRBJ2-2; V gene: TRBV2; clone size: .; CDR3 length: 13; CDR3 DNA: TGTGCCAGCAGGGACAGTTACACCGGGGAGCTGTTTTTT; CDR3 protein: CASRDSYTGELFF
D gene: .; J gene: TRBJ1-1; V gene: TRBV5-1; clone size: .; CDR3 length: 13; CDR3 DNA: TGCGCCAGCTCCCCCAGCCAGGAGAGGGAGGCTTTCTTT; CDR3 protein: CASSPSQEREAFF
D gene: .; J gene: TRBJ1-6; V gene: TRBV9; clone size: many; CDR3 length: 15; CDR3 DNA: TGTGCCAGCAGCGTAGAAAGCTCCTATAATTCACCCCTCCACTTT; CDR3 protein: CASSVESSYNSPLHF
D gene: TRBD1; J gene: TRBJ2-1; V gene: TRBV29-1; clone size: .; CDR3 length: 14; CDR3 DNA: TGCAGCGTTGAAGGACAGGGGGCGGGAAATGAGCAGTTCTTC; CDR3 protein: CSVEGQGAGNEQFF
D gene: .; J gene: TRBJ2-1; V gene: TRBV7-6; clone size: many; CDR3 length: 18; CDR3 DNA: TGTGCCAGCAGCTTAGCGCTGGGTGGGTTTGGCTCCTACAATGAGCAGTTCTTC; CDR3 protein: CASSLALGGFGSYNEQFF
D gene: .; J gene: TRBJ2-6; V gene: TRBV15; clone size: .; CDR3 length: 19; CDR3 DNA: TGTGCCACCAGCAGAGATCCCGCGGACCTTCCGATTGGGGCCAACGTCCTGACTTTC; CDR3 protein: CATSRDPADLPIGANVLTF
D gene: .; J gene: TRBJ2-7; V gene: TRBV6-1; clone size: .; CDR3 length: 12; CDR3 DNA: TGTGCCAGCAGAACAGGGTCTGGCGAGCAGTACTTC; CDR3 protein: CASRTGSGEQYF
D gene: TRBD1; J gene: TRBJ2-7; V gene: TRBV12-3/TRBV12-4; clone size: .; CDR3 length: 14; CDR3 DNA: TGTGCCAGCAGTTTGGGGGACAGGGTTTACGAGCAGTACTTC; CDR3 protein: CASSLGDRVYEQYF
D gene: .; J gene: TRBJ1-1; V gene: TRBV5-1; clone size: few; CDR3 length: 12; CDR3 DNA: TGCGCCAGCAGCTTGGAAAGTACTGCGGCTTTCTTT; CDR3 protein: CASSLESTAAFF
D gene: .; J gene: TRBJ1-2; V gene: TRBV12-3/TRBV12-4; clone size: many; CDR3 length: 13; CDR3 DNA: TGTGCCAGCAGTTTAAGCTCCGGGAATCGCTACACCTTC; CDR3 protein: CASSLSSGNRYTF
D gene: .; J gene: TRBJ2-1; V gene: TRBV24-1; clone size: many; CDR3 length: 15; CDR3 DNA: TGTGCCACCAGTAATCCGGGGGTCTCCTACAATGAGCAGTTCTTC; CDR3 protein: CATSNPGVSYNEQFF
D gene: .; J gene: TRBJ1-6; V gene: TRBV3-1; clone size: .; CDR3 length: 13; CDR3 DNA: TGTGCCAGCGGCCAGGACATTCGATCACCCCTCCACTTT; CDR3 protein: CASGQDIRSPLHF
D gene: TRBD1; J gene: TRBJ1-1; V gene: TRBV27; clone size: .; CDR3 length: 15; CDR3 DNA: TGTGCCAGCAGTTCCACAGGGGGCTGGAACACTGAAGCTTTCTTT; CDR3 protein: CASSSTGGWNTEAFF
D gene: .; J gene: TRBJ2-7; V gene: TRBV25-1; clone size: .; CDR3 length: 15; CDR3 DNA: TGTGCCAGCACTTGTCCGGGACTTAGCCCCCACGAGCAGTACTTC; CDR3 protein: CASTCPGLSPHEQYF
D gene: TRBD2; J gene: TRBJ2-3; V gene: TRBV29-1; clone size: .; CDR3 length: 13; CDR3 DNA: TGCAGCGTTGTCGGGGGGTTTTCAGATACGCAGTATTTT; CDR3 protein: CSVVGGFSDTQYF
D gene: .; J gene: TRBJ2-3; V gene: TRBV5-1; clone size: many; CDR3 length: 15; CDR3 DNA: TGCGCCAGCAGCTTGGAGGGATACCGCACAGATACGCAGTATTTT; CDR3 protein: CASSLEGYRTDTQYF
D gene: TRBD2; J gene: TRBJ2-1; V gene: TRBV25-1; clone size: few; CDR3 length: 15; CDR3 DNA: TGTGCCAGCAGTGATAGCGGGGCAGTGTACAATGAGCAGTTCTTC; CDR3 protein: CASSDSGAVYNEQFF
D gene: .; J gene: TRBJ2-3; V gene: TRBV4-3; clone size: .; CDR3 length: 16; CDR3 DNA: TGCGCCAGCAGCCAAGAACTGTGGCCAAGCACAGATACGCAGTATTTT; CDR3 protein: CASSQELWPSTDTQYF
D gene: TRBD1; J gene: TRBJ2-5; V gene: TRBV29-1; clone size: .; CDR3 length: 15; CDR3 DNA: TGCAGCGTCAGATACAGGGGTTCTTTCGAAGAGACCCAGTACTTC; CDR3 protein: CSVRYRGSFEETQYF
D gene: TRBD1; J gene: TRBJ1-5; V gene: TRBV7-2; clone size: .; CDR3 length: 16; CDR3 DNA: TGTGCCAGCAGAAACACAGGGGCCGATAGCAATCAGCCCCAGCATTTT; CDR3 protein: CASRNTGADSNQPQHF
D gene: .; J gene: TRBJ2-7; V gene: TRBV2; clone size: many; CDR3 length: 13; CDR3 DNA: TGTGCCAGCAGATTTGATAATTCCTACGAGCAGTACTTC; CDR3 protein: CASRFDNSYEQYF
D gene: TRBD2; J gene: TRBJ2-3; V gene: TRBV6-6; clone size: .; CDR3 length: 16; CDR3 DNA: TGTGCCAGCAGTCAAACTAGCGGGCAAGGCACAGATACGCAGTATTTT; CDR3 protein: CASSQTSGQGTDTQYF
D gene: .; J gene: TRBJ1-6; V gene: TRBV12-3/TRBV12-4; clone size: .; CDR3 length: 15; CDR3 DNA: TGTGCCAGCAGTCCTATCCGGGATCTAGGATCACCCCTCCACTTT; CDR3 protein: CASSPIRDLGSPLHF
D gene: .; J gene: TRBJ1-5; V gene: TRBV3-1; clone size: few; CDR3 length: 15; CDR3 DNA: TGTGCCAGCAGCCAAGAGGCCAGATCCAATCAGCCCCAGCATTTT; CDR3 protein: CASSQEARSNQPQHF
D gene: TRBD1; J gene: TRBJ2-7; V gene: TRBV12-3/TRBV12-4; clone size: .; CDR3 length: 14; CDR3 DNA: TGTGCCAGCAGTTTATTGACAGGGTGGGTCGAGCAGTACTTC; CDR3 protein: CASSLLTGWVEQYF
D gene: .; J gene: TRBJ2-6; V gene: TRBV27; clone size: .; CDR3 length: 15; CDR3 DNA: TGTGCCAGCAGTTTATTCCAGACTGGGGCCAACGTCCTGACTTTC; CDR3 protein: CASSLFQTGANVLTF
D gene: .; J gene: TRBJ2-7; V gene: TRBV20-1; clone size: .; CDR3 length: 14; CDR3 DNA: TGCAGTGCTAGACCCGGGACGTCCTCCTACGAGCAGTACTTC; CDR3 protein: CSARPGTSSYEQYF
D gene: TRBD2; J gene: TRBJ2-3; V gene: TRBV12-3/TRBV12-4; clone size: many; CDR3 length: 15; CDR3 DNA: TGTGCCAGCAGTTCCCAGCGGGGTCTCACAGATACGCAGTATTTT; CDR3 protein: CASSSQRGLTDTQYF
D gene: TRBD2; J gene: TRBJ2-7; V gene: TRBV30; clone size: many; CDR3 length: 13; CDR3 DNA: TGTGCCTGGAGATTAGCGGGACTGTACGAGCAGTACTTC; CDR3 protein: CAWRLAGLYEQYF
D gene: .; J gene: TRBJ2-1; V gene: TRBV7-2; clone size: few; CDR3 length: 15; CDR3 DNA: TGTGCCAGCAGCCCCTCCAGTAGCTCCTACAATGAGCAGTTCTTC; CDR3 protein: CASSPSSSSYNEQFF
D gene: .; J gene: TRBJ2-4; V gene: TRBV20-1; clone size: .; CDR3 length: 10; CDR3 DNA: TGCAGTGCTAGACAGGGACGGCAGTACTTC; CDR3 protein: CSARQGRQYF
D gene: TRBD1; J gene: TRBJ2-7; V gene: TRBV20-1; clone size: .; CDR3 length: 13; CDR3 DNA: TGCAGTGCTCGTGGACAGGTCACCTACGAGCAGTACTTC; CDR3 protein: CSARGQVTYEQYF
D gene: .; J gene: TRBJ2-3; V gene: TRBV10-3; clone size: once; CDR3 length: 13; CDR3 DNA: TGTGCCATCAGCAAGGACTGGGGGAATACGCAGTATTTT; CDR3 protein: CAISKDWGNTQYF
D gene: .; J gene: TRBJ2-5; V gene: TRBV5-1; clone size: many; CDR3 length: 15; CDR3 DNA: TGCGCCAGCAGCTTGGGATCGGACCGGGAAGAGACCCAGTACTTC; CDR3 protein: CASSLGSDREETQYF
D gene: .; J gene: TRBJ1-2; V gene: TRBV4-2; clone size: .; CDR3 length: 15; CDR3 DNA: TGTGCCAGCAGCCAAGTCCGCAAAACCAACTATGGCTACACCTTC; CDR3 protein: CASSQVRKTNYGYTF
D gene: .; J gene: TRBJ2-1; V gene: TRBV20-1; clone size: .; CDR3 length: 12; CDR3 DNA: TGCAGTGGGACAGTATCCTACAATGAGCAGTTCTTC; CDR3 protein: CSGTVSYNEQFF
D gene: .; J gene: TRBJ2-2; V gene: TRBV6-5; clone size: many; CDR3 length: 14; CDR3 DNA: TGTGCCAGCAGTAGGGCAGGGAACACCGGGGAGCTGTTTTTT; CDR3 protein: CASSRAGNTGELFF
D gene: .; J gene: TRBJ2-2; V gene: TRBV9; clone size: few; CDR3 length: 15; CDR3 DNA: TGTGCCAGCAGCCCCCCGGACCCCCGAACCGGGGAGCTGTTTTTT; CDR3 protein: CASSPPDPRTGELFF
D gene: .; J gene: TRBJ2-2; V gene: TRBV18; clone size: .; CDR3 length: 17; CDR3 DNA: TGTGCCAGCTCTATGGACCAGCCTCTTGTGAACACCGGGGAGCTGTTTTTT; CDR3 protein: CASSMDQPLVNTGELFF
D gene: TRBD1; J gene: TRBJ2-1; V gene: TRBV2; clone size: many; CDR3 length: 12; CDR3 DNA: TGTGCCAGCCTGGGACAGAGGGATGAGCAGTTCTTC; CDR3 protein: CASLGQRDEQFF